The T cell receptor beta chain described here comes from a study of patients and donors after allogeneic stem cell transplantation. Each CDR3 protein is one row after TCRdb ran MiXCR on the RT-PCR reads. This sample has 800,000 to 1,000,000 distinct CDR3 sequences, with roughly 17% found just once. This clonotype was seen a single time. Sequencing was done on a sample of blood, either unsorted or a sorted T cell fraction (not recorded which). The clonotype originates from a human donor who was either an allogeneic HSCT recipient or a stem cell or donor lymphocyte infusion donor (not recorded which). It is not recorded whose cells these are; they may come from a transplant donor.

CDR3 protein: CASSLVVKLQETQYF. In nucleotides, the CDR3 is TGTGCCAGCAGCTTGGTAGTAAAGCTACAAGAGACCCAGTACTTC. This chain connects TRBV5-6 to TRBJ2-5; D uncertain. The germline V gene has CDR1 SGHDT and CDR2 YYEEEE. The length of the CDR3 is 15 residues. Trimming cost V 0 bases and J 2 bases, with 11 bases left between them.